This T cell receptor (beta chain) comes out of a study of shared clonotypes between healthy human individuals (dated by TCRdb to about 2020). Study-wide context: The cohort included three men and a couple of women between 18 and 49 years of age. To increase sequencing depth and limit assay-specific biases, TCR repertoire library preparation and sequencing were carried out by different laboratories using diverse techniques. For each donor, CD4 naive and CD4 memory were each given three plates, CD8 naive was given two plates, and CD8 memory was given one plate. Per donor, leukapheresis produced somewhere between about 0.94 and 9.5 billion PBMCs. To estimate repertoire size and how much clonotype sharing occurs between individuals, the study deeply sequenced the blood TCR repertoires of five healthy adults. The full study reports these points: Across four donors, about 5.2% of naive CD4, roughly 3.5% of naive CD8, 2.3% of memory CD4, and about 0.4% of memory CD8 clonotypes were shared. Compared with non-shared clonotypes, the clonotypes found in all four sorted-subset donors had higher generation probabilities. The small number of donors limited the genetic and exposure-history diversity represented. Sampling was restricted to blood, and TCR repertoires in tissues likely differ from the TCR repertoires found in blood. Based on pairwise subsampling, the degree of clonotype sharing among donors was expected to be affected by sequencing depth. Even with the large sequencing depth, rarefaction of the sorted-subset datasets indicated that sequencing was incomplete. Naive subsets generally had larger estimated clonotype richness than memory subsets.

Trimming leaves V shorter by 8 bases and J shorter by 7 bases, with the junction holding 15 bases beyond the gene matches. CDR1 and CDR2 are drawn from the germline V gene (reference sequence): GTSNPN, SVGIG. From the cysteine through the phenylalanine, the CDR3 covers 16 amino acids. Only the CDR3 part of the read is kept: 48 bases, read in frame from the first base. Using the deep immunoSEQ assay, TCR CDR3 regions were amplified from genomic DNA by multiplex PCR. For each cell subset, the extracted genomic DNA was distributed evenly across all wells of several immunoSEQ 96-well plates, and each plate served as one replicate. For sorted subsets, approximately 200 ng of genomic DNA, equivalent to some 30,000 T cell genomes, went into each replicate PCR. Purified libraries were quantified with a Qubit 3.0 fluorometer, sized on a Bioanalyzer 2100, and re-quantified with the KAPA Library Quantification kit. A separate single-read 150-cycle Illumina NextSeq 550 flow cell was used to sequence each immunoSEQ 96-well plate. The original pipeline was this. Because the immunoSEQ output included only junctional sequences and no quality scores, the filtering could not be the same as the filtering used for full-length reads. To assign V/J genes and CDR3, sequences were annotated using PyIR, a Python wrapper for IgBLAST v1.9, with IMGT germline references. Any read was removed if the V/J assignment was weak (E-value above 1e-6), the CDR3 was missing, or the read contained stop codons, out-of-frame junctions, or ambiguous translated residues. V3J clonotypes were defined by identical inferred V gene, J gene, and CDR3 amino acid sequence. Percentage overlap between repertoires was computed as shared unique clonotypes divided by the size of the smaller repertoire. Richness of each repertoire was evaluated using RTK rarefaction, the Chao1 estimator, and Recon v2.1 estimates of unobserved clonotypes. Generation probabilities for all TCRbeta clonotypes obtained by the gDNA method from a few donors were computed using OLGA. Entries here come from immuneACCESS through TCRdb and include only in-frame sequences with V and J called. Some clones fail to appear in such tables; in the studies checked, an unresolved V gene covers under half of the shortfall, and the cause of the remainder is unknown. V, J and clone size derive from that table, while D and trimming were established from the DNA sequence. The sample data list approximately 2.4 million clones, and 90% to 97% of these were observed just once. Roughly 0.13% of the sample belongs to the ten largest clones.

This clone showed up just a few times. Its antigen is unknown. No base qualities exist here, and no much larger clone lies one base off it. Donors were healthy HIV-negative adults with no recently reported acute infections or vaccinations. All donors were Caucasian adults living in Nashville, Tennessee, USA. Magnetic negative selection was used to enrich CD4+ T cells, after which naive cells were positively selected on CD45RA and the negative fraction became the memory subset. Blood was obtained by leukapheresis, after which PBMCs were separated by Ficoll-Histopaque density gradient centrifugation and cryopreserved in liquid nitrogen vapor phase. Analytical flow cytometry was used to check the purity and quantity of every magnetically sorted T cell population. Genomic DNA was isolated from each sorted fraction and quantified by UV absorbance on a Nanodrop 2000c.

The sequenced sample was naive CD4+ T cells sorted from blood. The cell subset or site label here, explained by the study, means: CD45RA+ positively selected. The chain uses TRBV30 and TRBJ1-6, and 9 junctional nucleotides match TRBD1. The TCR sequence derives from a man between 18 and 29 years old in good health. The CDR3 corresponds to CARGQGPPDRNSPLHF. In nucleotides, the sequence is TGTGCCCGCGGACAGGGGCCGCCTGACCGGAATTCACCCCTCCACTTT.